A single sample gave rise to the 16 T cell receptor beta chains below, sequenced in a study of chemoradiotherapy in HPV16-positive cancers. Generated by immunoSEQ multiplex PCR, the TCRdb table keeps only in-frame clones and is missing some. Of some 3,300 clones in the sample, around four fifths were seen once. This sample was obtained from a patient who underwent chemoradiotherapy. These TCRs come from a human donor with HPV-associated anogenital cancer.

This CDR3 reads CASSSAGTGGRMNTEAFF. The CDR3 bases are TGTGCCAGCAGCTCCGCCGGGACAGGGGGCCGGATGAACACTGAAGCTTTCTTT. The chain recombines TRBV7-9 with TRBJ1-1; TRBD1 agrees at 12 bases. The CDR3 contains 18 residues. From germline, CDR1 is SEHNR and CDR2 FQNEAQ (reference sequence). Losses at the gene ends were 4 bases for V and 0 bases for J; bases not matched to a gene: 9. The complete variable domain, with remaining parts taken from reference TRBV7-9 and TRBJ1-1, reads DTGVSQNPRHKITKRGQNVTFRCDPISEHNRLYWYRQTLGQGPEFLTYFQNEAQLEKSRLLSDRFSAERPKGSFSTLEIQRTEQGDSAMYLCASSSAGTGGRMNTEAFFGQGTRLTVV.

V and J are TRBV19 and TRBJ1-3, with D uncertain. Germline CDR1 is LNHDA and CDR2 is SQIVND (reference sequence). This CDR3 region has 16 residues. V shed 2 bases and J shed 3 bases, with 14 bases lying between them. The CDR3 here is CASSIRHPRGGNTIYF. The CDR3 nucleotides are TGTGCCAGTAGTATACGGCATCCGCGAGGTGGAAACACCATATATTTT.

This chain connects TRBV7-3 to TRBJ1-5; TRBD1 matches 7 bases. J gave up 8 bases and V 5 bases, and 9 bases lay outside the gene matches. The CDR3 runs 14 residues. Per the germline V gene, CDR1 is SGHTA and CDR2 is FQGTGA. CDR3: CASSPGGQLEPQHF. The CDR3 DNA follows: TGTGCCAGCAGCCCCGGGGGACAGCTTGAGCCCCAGCATTTT.

V and J are TRBV2 and TRBJ2-3, with TRBD2 matching 8 bases. The CDR3 runs 16 residues. Trimming took 7 bases from V and 3 from J; bases not matched to a gene: 12. CDR1 and CDR2 from the germline V gene are SNHLY and FYNNEI. The CDR3 region is CASKPRGGPVTDTQYF. The CDR3 coding sequence is TGTGCCAGCAAACCCCGCGGGGGGCCGGTAACAGATACGCAGTATTTT.

In DNA, the CDR3 is TGTGCCAGCAGCCCGGGTGGAGGGGAGCAGTTCTTC. It codes for CASSPGGGEQFF. The genes are TRBV7-8 and TRBJ2-1, with D possibly TRBD2 on 6 matching bases. V lost 5 bases, J lost 10 bases, and 12 bases lay in between. Germline CDR1 and CDR2: SGHVS and FQNEAQ. The CDR3 sequence is 12 residues long.

This chain links TRBV5-4 with TRBJ2-5; the match to TRBD1 covers 8 bases. J gave up 5 bases and V 9 bases, and 15 bases lay outside the gene matches. The CDR3 loop spans 15 amino acids. Germline V gene data show CDR1 as SGHNT and CDR2 as YYREEE (reference sequence). Here the CDR3 reads CATGRGTGGGETQYF. CDR3 in DNA: TGTGCCACCGGCCGGGGGACAGGAGGTGGGGAGACCCAGTACTTC.

CDR3 protein: CASSPGTGAETQYF. The DNA of the CDR3 is TGTGCCAGCAGCCCTGGGACAGGGGCAGAGACCCAGTACTTC. The chain links TRBV13 to TRBJ2-5, with TRBD1 identical over 10 bases. CDR3 length equals 14 residues. V shed 5 bases, J shed 4 bases, and the junction held 4 bases outside the gene matches. Germline V CDR1 and CDR2: PRHDT, FYEKMQ (reference sequence).

The genes are TRBV2 and TRBJ2-7, with D possibly TRBD1 on 6 matching bases. Germline V CDR1 and CDR2: SNHLY, FYNNEI. The CDR3 totals 15 residues. V lost 9 bases to trimming and J lost 6 bases, with 24 bases between them. The CDR3 sequence is CARRDPGVRRSEQYF. The CDR3 DNA sequence: TGTGCCAGAAGGGACCCAGGGGTCCGACGCTCCGAGCAGTACTTC.

This sequence joins TRBV14 and TRBJ2-7, with D perhaps being TRBD1 or TRBD2 (5 bases each). This CDR3 is 14 amino acids long. Germline V gives CDR1 SGHDN, CDR2 FVKESK. V lost 1 base to trimming and J lost 2 bases, with 9 bases between them. Written as DNA, the CDR3 is TGTGCCAGCAGCCAAGGAAGGGGAGCCTACGAGCAGTACTTC. It codes for CASSQGRGAYEQYF.

In its sample, this clone was seen once. The chain combines TRBV15 with TRBJ2-7; D gene uncertain. The germline V gene encodes CDR1 LNHNV and CDR2 YYDKDF (reference sequence). V lost 0 bases and J lost 5, with 5 bases in between. The length of the CDR3 is 12 residues. CDR3 residues: CATSRDRNEQYF. DNA of the CDR3: TGTGCCACCAGCAGAGATAGGAACGAGCAGTACTTC. Based on the CDR3 plus reference TRBV15 and TRBJ2-7, the full variable domain is DAMVIQNPRYQVTQFGKPVTLSCSQTLNHNVMYWYQQKSSQAPKLLFHYYDKDFNNEADTPDNFQSRRPNTSFCFLDIRSPGLGDTAMYLCATSRDRNEQYFGPGTRLTVT.

V usage is TRBV2 and J usage is TRBJ1-5; 9 bases align to TRBD1. The germline CDR1 and CDR2 sequences are SNHLY and FYNNEI. V lost 6 bases and J lost 0; bases outside the gene matches: 6. The CDR3 sequence is 16 residues long. CDR3 protein: CASRTGGTYSNQPQHF. Written as DNA, the CDR3 is TGTGCCAGCAGGACAGGGGGGACATATAGCAATCAGCCCCAGCATTTT.

The gene calls are TRBV28 and TRBJ1-1, with 7 bases lining up with TRBD1. V lost 5 bases, J lost 3 bases, and 9 bases stayed unmatched. Germline CDR1 MDHEN, CDR2 SYDVKM. The CDR3 covers 15 residues. The CDR3 DNA sequence: TGTGCCAGCAGTGCTTCCGGGGGGACAGACACTGAAGCTTTCTTT. Its translation is CASSASGGTDTEAFF. Full variable domain (missing parts from reference TRBV28 and TRBJ1-1): DVKVTQSSRYLVKRTGEKVFLECVQDMDHENMFWYRQDPGLGLRLIYFSYDVKMKEKGDIPEGYSVSREKKERFSLILESASTNQTSMYLCASSASGGTDTEAFFGQGTRLTVV.

The V and J genes are TRBV28 and TRBJ2-7; weak D call: TRBD1 (5 bases). This CDR3 has 16 amino acids. V was pared by 2 bases and J by 2 bases, with 16 bases between. Germline CDR1 is MDHEN and CDR2 is SYDVKM. CDR3 amino acids: CASSLPLMGQTYEQYF. CDR3 bases: TGTGCCAGCAGTTTACCCCTCATGGGGCAGACCTACGAGCAGTACTTC.

This chain connects TRBV6-1 to TRBJ1-1; TRBD1 matches at 9 bases. The trim removed 3 bases at V and 9 bases at J, leaving 5 bases unmatched. Germline V CDR1 and CDR2: MNHNS, SASEGT. This CDR3 has 13 residues. In nucleotides, the CDR3 is TGTGCCAGCAGTGAGGGACAGGGTCTACAAGCTTTCTTT. Its translation: CASSEGQGLQAFF.

V is TRBV6-1 and J is TRBJ1-4, with D unclear. V lost 4 bases and J 3 bases, leaving 12 bases between the germline ends. The V gene's germline CDR1 is MNHNS and CDR2 SASEGT. This CDR3 has 15 amino acids. As DNA, the CDR3 is TGTGCCAGCAGTGGATCATCCAGTCCTAATGAAAAACTGTTTTTT. This codes for CASSGSSSPNEKLFF.

This chain joins TRBV12-2 and TRBJ2-1; the table's TRBD2 call for D was not verified on the DNA. TRBV12-2 constitutes a pseudogene. The CDR3 sequence is 16 residues long. The CDR3 region is CASRLAGVDTYNEQFF. The CDR3 nucleotides read TGTGCAAGTCGCTTAGCGGGAGTGGATACCTACAATGAGCAGTTCTTC.